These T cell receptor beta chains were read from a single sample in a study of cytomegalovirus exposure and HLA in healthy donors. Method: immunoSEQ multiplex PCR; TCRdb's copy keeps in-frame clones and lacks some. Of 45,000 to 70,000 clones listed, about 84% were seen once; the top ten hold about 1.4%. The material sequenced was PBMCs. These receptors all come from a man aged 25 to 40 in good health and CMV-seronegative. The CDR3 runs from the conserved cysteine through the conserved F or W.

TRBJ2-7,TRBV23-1,CASSQHEGYEQYF
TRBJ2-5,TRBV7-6,CASSLRPTRTSGVGETQYF
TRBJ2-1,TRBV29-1,CSVRDRGAYNEQFF
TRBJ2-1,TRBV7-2,CASSLDRLANNEQFF
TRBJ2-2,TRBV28,CASSLTTSYTGELFF
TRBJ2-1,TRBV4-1,CASSRGGLAVLGNEQFF
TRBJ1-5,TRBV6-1,CASSEYQGAGQPQHF
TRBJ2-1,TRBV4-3,CASSQDGLAGVHEQFF
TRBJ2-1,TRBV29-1,CSVDRIAGGTYNEQFF
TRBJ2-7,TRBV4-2,CASSLFGGQLAGGPSEQYF
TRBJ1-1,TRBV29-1,CSAVGQMNTEAFF
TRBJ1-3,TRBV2,CASSQNSGNTIYF
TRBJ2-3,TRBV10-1,CASGTGYTDTQYF
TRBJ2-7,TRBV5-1,CASSPGTVSYEQYF
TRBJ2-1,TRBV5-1,CASSGGTSGRLATYYNEQFF
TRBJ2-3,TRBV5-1,CASRITSGSEYTQYF
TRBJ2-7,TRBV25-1,CASSESAGPYEQYF
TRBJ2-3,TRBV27,CASSLQGTNTQYF
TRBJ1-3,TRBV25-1,CASSEPASSGNTIYF
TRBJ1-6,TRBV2,CASFKGQLNSPLHF
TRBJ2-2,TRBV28,CASSSGQGYTGELFF
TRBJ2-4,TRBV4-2,CASSQVGTGKNIQYF
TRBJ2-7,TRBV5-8,CATRPQGGEQYF
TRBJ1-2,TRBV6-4,CASSAGQGYGYTF